This T cell receptor (beta chain) was identified in a study of CXCR3-negative and CXCR3-positive naive CD8 T cells. Broader study findings: Diversity was high in both naive subsets and much lower in memory cells.

Note on this clonotype: The antigen is undetermined.

UMI-labeled 5' RACE TRB cDNA libraries were prepared from the cells. TCRdb reprocessed the 5' RACE reads and reports one entry per CDR3 protein, with no DNA. Across around 81,000 distinct CDR3 sequences, the top ten clones capture around 1.4% of the sample. Germline V gene sequence: CDR1 LGHDT, CDR2 YNNKEL (reference sequence). The CDR3 sequence is 13 residues long. All CD8+ T cell subsets were sorted in triplicate at 330,000 or so cells each. The sequence came from a human donor in good health. Some clones in this sample may be carry-over from other donors' samples. Sequencing was done on a sample of naive CXCR3- CD8+ T cells from blood. The subset denotes: CD45RO-CCR7+CD27+CD95- naive CD8+ T cells lacking CXCR3 (TNR3-). The gene calls are TRBV3-1 and TRBJ1-5. The CDR3 loop reads CASSQVGYQPQHF.